This TCR beta chain was sequenced during a study of T cell changes during pregnancy in multiple sclerosis. Produced via immunoSEQ multiplex PCR; TCRdb's table is partial and in-frame only. The sample lists approximately 45,000 clones; over 85% were seen once. Germline V gene data show CDR1 as MNHEY and CDR2 as SVGAGI. The V end was cut by 4 bases, the J end by 9 bases, with 19 bases between. The CDR3 covers 15 residues. The chain combines TRBV6-5 with TRBJ2-1; TRBD2 might be the D (6 bases). This clonotype was obtained from a female donor with multiple sclerosis, enrolled in a pregnancy study. The source was CD4+ T cells from peripheral blood mononuclear cells, collected in the first trimester of pregnancy. The DNA of the CDR3 is TGTGCCAGCAGTTCTCTTGTTCGGCTAGCGACTGAGCAGTTCTTC. This codes for CASSSLVRLATEQFF.